These 29 T cell receptor beta chains came from one sample sequenced in a study of somatic mutations in cytotoxic T cells in rheumatoid arthritis (dated by TCRdb to the late 2010s). Library prep was done by the immunoSEQ multiplex PCR assay. The table was pulled from immuneACCESS by TCRdb, which kept in-frame rearrangements only. Such tables lose some clones; where checked, under half of the loss comes from unresolved V genes, and the rest has no known cause. Within this sample are approximately 13,000 clones, with over 65% of them counted one time only. The top ten hold 28% of the sample. Sequenced input: CD8+ T cells sorted from blood. Source of these receptors: an adult with rheumatoid arthritis.

V and J are TRBV7-9 and TRBJ1-2; D is ambiguous. The CDR3 spans 16 residues. Trimming removed 5 bases at V and 4 bases at J, with 20 bases between. Germline-derived CDR1 and CDR2 are SEHNR and FQNEAQ (reference sequence). CDR3 in amino acids: CASSLRLTTESYGYTF. The DNA of the CDR3 is TGTGCCAGCAGCCTTAGACTGACCACGGAGAGCTATGGCTACACCTTC.

The gene calls are TRBV5-4 and TRBJ2-7; tentatively, D is TRBD1 (6 bases). Germline lookup yields CDR1 SGHNT and CDR2 YYREEE (reference sequence). Between the trimmed V and J ends, which lost 10 bases and 2 bases, there was a span of 13 bases. The CDR3 runs to 12 residues. CDR3 DNA sequence: TGTGCCTGGGCAGGGGAGCCCTACGAGCAGTACTTC. This translates into CAWAGEPYEQYF.

The gene calls are TRBV6-1 and TRBJ1-1; D gene unclear. The CDR3 runs 16 residues. CDR1 MNHNS and CDR2 SASEGT come from the germline V gene. Trimming took 1 base from V and 0 from J, leaving 12 bases between them. The CDR3 sequence is CASSEVGGTMNTEAFF. The CDR3 DNA reads as TGTGCCAGCAGTGAAGTCGGCGGAACAATGAACACTGAAGCTTTCTTT.

This clone was recorded a few times. The chain has TRBV2 and TRBJ1-1, with a possible D match to TRBD1 (5 bases). V was clipped by 4 bases and J by 9 bases, with 12 bases between them. CDR1 is SNHLY, CDR2 FYNNEI, per germline. The CDR3 runs 12 residues. The CDR3 here is CASSVGTGQAFF. The CDR3 DNA reads TGTGCCAGCAGTGTTGGGACGGGACAAGCTTTCTTT.

This clone was detected once. V gene TRBV9 combines with J gene TRBJ1-2, with D possibly matching TRBD1 (5 bases). Germline lookup yields CDR1 SGDLS and CDR2 YYNGEE. This CDR3 has 14 amino acids. V lost 4 bases and J 2 bases, leaving 12 bases between the germline ends. The CDR3 region has the DNA TGTGCCAGCAGCACCCTGACAGAAAACTATGGCTACACCTTC. It encodes CASSTLTENYGYTF.

The chain has TRBV27 and TRBJ1-2; D unclear. The length of the CDR3 is 16 residues. Germline V CDR1 and CDR2: MNHEY, SMNVEV (reference sequence). V shed 2 bases and J shed 4 bases, with 17 bases lying between them. The CDR3 protein is CASSLSSSAGFYGYTF. The CDR3 DNA sequence: TGTGCCAGCAGTTTAAGTAGTTCTGCGGGGTTCTATGGCTACACCTTC.

The chain recombines TRBV28 with TRBJ1-2; the D is unclear. Germline CDR1 and CDR2: MDHEN and SYDVKM. This CDR3 comprises 12 residues. V was shortened by 5 bases and J by 8 bases, with 12 bases between the two germline ends. CDR3 sequence reads: CASSEPGSGYTF. DNA for the CDR3: TGTGCCAGCAGTGAGCCGGGGAGCGGCTACACCTTC.

The chain has TRBV2 and TRBJ2-1; the D gene is possibly TRBD2 (6 bases). From germline, CDR1 is SNHLY and CDR2 FYNNEI. The V and J ends lost 8 bases and 7 bases respectively, with 9 bases between them. The CDR3 totals 11 residues. The CDR3 sequence: CASHGGNEQFF. DNA of the CDR3: TGTGCCAGCCATGGGGGGAATGAGCAGTTCTTC. The full variable domain, its missing parts supplied by reference TRBV2 and TRBJ2-1, is EPEVTQTPSHQVTQMGQEVILRCVPISNHLYFYWYRQILGQKVEFLVSFYNNEISEKSEIFDDQFSVERPDGSNFTLKIRSTKLEDSAMYFCASHGGNEQFFGPGTRLTVL.

The chain joins TRBV10-1 to TRBJ1-1; 8 bases match TRBD1. Looked up from germline, CDR1 is WNHNN and CDR2 is SYGVQD (reference sequence). The V and J ends lost 6 bases and 7 bases, in that order; junction bases with no gene match: 16. The CDR3 consists of 16 residues. For the CDR3, the DNA is TGCGCCAGCAGGAGCTTGGACAGGGCGCAGAGAATTGAAGCTTTCTTT. Translating gives CASRSLDRAQRIEAFF.

V and J are TRBV5-6 and TRBJ1-2; D ambiguous. Trimming removed 2 bases at V and 4 bases at J, with 6 bases between. The germline gives CDR1 SGHDT, CDR2 YYEEEE. The CDR3 extends over 12 amino acids. The CDR3 here is CASSFLSYGYTF. DNA of the CDR3: TGTGCCAGCAGCTTTCTCAGCTATGGCTACACCTTC.

The V gene is TRBV30, the J gene TRBJ2-1, with a tentative D call TRBD2 (6 bases). From germline, CDR1 is GTSNPN and CDR2 SVGIG (reference sequence). The CDR3 totals 13 residues. The germline V and J ends were trimmed by 2 bases and 9 bases, with 14 bases remaining between them. CDR3 coding DNA: TGTGCCTGGAGTTGGAGAGCGGGCGGTGAGCAGTTCTTC. Encoded protein: CAWSWRAGGEQFF.

The rearrangement links TRBV7-2 to TRBJ2-3, with TRBD1 as a possible D gene (6 bases). Germline values: CDR1 SGHTA, CDR2 FQGNSA. Trimming shortened V by 5 bases and J by 2 bases, and 14 bases separated the two germline ends. The CDR3 is 15 amino acids. This CDR3 is CASSLGTSATDTQYF. The CDR3 DNA reads as TGTGCCAGCAGCCTTGGGACATCAGCCACAGATACGCAGTATTTT.

The chain is built from TRBV27 and TRBJ2-7; D may be TRBD1 (6 bases). Trimming removed 3 bases from V and 3 bases from J, with 12 bases in between. The germline gives CDR1 MNHEY, CDR2 SMNVEV (reference sequence). There are 14 residues in the CDR3. The CDR3 spells CASSFTGLNYEQYF. The CDR3 bases are TGTGCCAGCAGTTTTACAGGGCTAAACTACGAGCAGTACTTC.

The DNA for the CDR3 is TGTGCCAGCAGGGAAGCGGGGACTGGAAACACCATATATTTT. It yields the protein CASREAGTGNTIYF. V gene TRBV28 combines with J gene TRBJ1-3; D remains ambiguous. Trimming cost V 6 bases and J 2 bases, with 11 bases left between them. In germline, CDR1 is MDHEN, CDR2 SYDVKM. The CDR3 is 14 residues long.

The chain recombines TRBV6-6 with TRBJ1-1; the D gene is possibly TRBD1 (5 bases). With 2 bases removed from V and 2 bases from J, the gap between germline ends came to 6 bases. The CDR3 has 13 residues. Germline V lookup: CDR1 MNHNY, CDR2 SVGAGI (reference sequence). The CDR3 sequence is CASSYRDNTEAFF. The CDR3 DNA reads TGTGCCAGCAGTTACCGGGACAACACTGAAGCTTTCTTT.

The rearrangement links TRBV13 to TRBJ1-2, with no clear D. V lost 4 bases and J 4 bases, leaving 13 bases between the germline ends. Germline lookup yields CDR1 PRHDT and CDR2 FYEKMQ (reference sequence). The CDR3 consists of 14 residues. This chain's CDR3 is CASSSRREVYGYTF. CDR3 bases: TGTGCCAGCAGCTCAAGGAGAGAAGTCTATGGCTACACCTTC.

The chain employs TRBV7-9 and TRBJ1-4, with D maybe TRBD1 (6 bases). The CDR3 totals 14 residues. Germline CDR1 SEHNR, CDR2 FQNEAQ (reference sequence). Trimming took 5 bases from V and 8 from J, leaving 15 bases between them. CDR3 coding DNA: TGTGCCAGCAGCATCTCAGGAGGGGGGGAAAAACTGTTTTTT. Translating it yields CASSISGGGEKLFF.

In its sample, this clone ranks as medium-sized. The chain links TRBV4-1 to TRBJ1-2; D is unclear. This CDR3 is built from 13 residues. V lost 0 bases and J lost 3, with 5 bases in between. CDR1 MGHRA and CDR2 YSYEKL come from the germline V gene. CDR3 DNA sequence: TGCGCCAGCAGCCAAGAACAGCACTATGGCTACACCTTC. This encodes CASSQEQHYGYTF.

The genes are TRBV9 and TRBJ2-3; 7 positions agree with TRBD2. J gave up 9 bases and V 3 bases, and 10 bases lay outside the gene matches. Germline V gene sequence: CDR1 SGDLS, CDR2 YYNGEE. CDR3 size: 14 residues. The CDR3 region is CASSGWEGYYTQYF. CDR3 DNA: TGTGCCAGCAGCGGGTGGGAGGGGTATTACACGCAGTATTTT.

The chain recombines TRBV15 with TRBJ1-6; no clear D. Per germline, CDR1 LNHNV and CDR2 YYDKDF (reference sequence). The CDR3 covers 17 residues. Trimming shortened V by 2 bases and J by 7 bases, and 18 bases separated the two germline ends. The CDR3 protein is CATSRSVGPRPNSPLHF. DNA of the CDR3: TGTGCCACCAGCAGATCCGTTGGGCCCAGGCCCAATTCACCCCTCCACTTT.

The chain joins TRBV15 to TRBJ2-7, with no clear D. Deletions cut 3 bases from V and 2 bases from J, with 5 bases between. The CDR3 length is 12 residues. CDR1 is LNHNV and CDR2 is YYDKDF in the germline V gene (reference sequence). The DNA of the CDR3 is TGTGCCACCAGCAGGGGCACCTACGAGCAGTACTTC. Translating gives CATSRGTYEQYF.

In the case of this clone: This same CDR3 is encoded by further DNA sequences in the sample. The genes are TRBV27 and TRBJ2-1; 9 nucleotides line up with TRBD2. The CDR3 consists of 15 residues. Germline CDR1 is MNHEY and CDR2 is SMNVEV (reference sequence). V lost 3 bases to trimming and J lost 7 bases; unmatched junction nucleotides: 7. CDR3 nucleotide sequence: TGTGCCAGCAGTTTGAGGCGGGGGGGTTTAAATGAGCAGTTCTTC. Translation: CASSLRRGGLNEQFF.

J is TRBJ2-5 and V is TRBV6-5, with 9 nucleotides matching TRBD1. Unmatched junction bases numbered 7, after V lost 7 bases and J lost 4 bases. The CDR3 totals 14 residues. The V gene's germline CDR1 is MNHEY and CDR2 SVGAGI. CDR3 region: CASNRQGERETQYF. CDR3 nucleotide sequence: TGTGCCAGCAACCGACAGGGGGAGAGAGAGACCCAGTACTTC.

CDR3 loop: CASSTLAGGRDTQYF. The CDR3 region has the DNA TGTGCCAGTAGTACCTTAGCGGGGGGGCGAGATACGCAGTATTTT. The V gene is TRBV19, the J gene TRBJ2-3; TRBD2 matches 11 bases. The CDR3 runs to 15 residues. With V trimmed by 4 bases and J by 5 bases, 5 bases remained unmatched. Germline CDR1 reads LNHDA; CDR2 reads SQIVND (reference sequence).

This clone was counted only a few times. The chain combines TRBV6-1 with TRBJ2-1, with a possible D match to TRBD2 (5 bases). Germline-derived CDR1 and CDR2 are MNHNS and SASEGT. The V end was cut by 7 bases, the J end by 5 bases, with 9 bases between. The CDR3 length is 12 residues. CDR3 nucleotide sequence: TGTGCCAGCATGGACTTAAACAATGAGCAGTTCTTC. As protein: CASMDLNNEQFF.

The chain joins TRBV5-4 to TRBJ2-7; tentatively, D is TRBD1 or TRBD2 (5 bases each). The CDR3 spans 15 residues. CDR1 is SGHNT and CDR2 is YYREEE in the germline V gene (reference sequence). V lost 0 bases and J 0 bases, leaving 10 bases between the germline ends. CDR3 DNA: TGTGCCAGCAGCTTGGGGGGGACGAGCTCCTACGAGCAGTACTTC. It yields the protein CASSLGGTSSYEQYF. The full variable domain, its missing parts supplied by reference TRBV5-4 and TRBJ2-7, is ETGVTQSPTHLIKTRGQQVTLRCSSQSGHNTVSWYQQALGQGPQFIFQYYREEENGRGNFPPRFSGLQFPNYSSELNVNALELDDSALYLCASSLGGTSSYEQYFGPGTRLTVT.

The rearrangement links TRBV2 to TRBJ2-7; no definite D call. The V gene's germline CDR1 is SNHLY and CDR2 FYNNEI. V was shortened by 1 base and J by 2 bases, with 15 bases between the two germline ends. The CDR3 contains 16 residues. The CDR3 loop reads CASSEDQTDPTYEQYF. The CDR3 nucleotides are TGTGCCAGCAGTGAAGATCAAACGGATCCTACCTACGAGCAGTACTTC. Drawing the rest from reference TRBV2 and TRBJ2-7, the complete variable domain is EPEVTQTPSHQVTQMGQEVILRCVPISNHLYFYWYRQILGQKVEFLVSFYNNEISEKSEIFDDQFSVERPDGSNFTLKIRSTKLEDSAMYFCASSEDQTDPTYEQYFGPGTRLTVT.

In this sample, this clone turned up a few times. The chain carries TRBV5-1 and TRBJ2-3; TRBD1 might be the D (6 bases). CDR1 is SGHRS and CDR2 is YFSETQ in the germline V gene. The CDR3 is made up of 15 amino acids. The germline V and J ends were trimmed by 4 bases and 6 bases, with 18 bases remaining between them. The DNA of the CDR3 is TGCGCCAGCAGCATGAATGACAGGTTGGCGGATACGCAGTATTTT. Its protein product is CASSMNDRLADTQYF.

The chain joins TRBV7-6 to TRBJ1-3; D might be TRBD1 (6 bases). V was clipped by 5 bases and J by 1 base, with 9 bases between them. In germline, CDR1 is SGHVS, CDR2 FNYEAQ. This CDR3 is 14 amino acids long. In DNA form, the CDR3 reads TGTGCCAGCAGCCTGGACAGATCTGGAAACACCATATATTTT. Amino acid sequence: CASSLDRSGNTIYF.